This T cell receptor beta chain was captured in a study of human T cells and chemical hapten exposure. Study-level information: Variation in per-sample TCR yields came mainly from small pooled library volume differences. Findings and caveats of the study: Higher patch test scores went with higher counts of PT1 expanded TCRs.

Documented time point: pre-sensitization, week 0. Regarding treatment: therapeutic diphenylcyclopropenone sensitization with weekly scalp DPC. Prior to application of each patch test, blood was drawn. The CDR3 length is 15 residues. The germline V gene has CDR1 WNHNN and CDR2 SYGVQD (reference sequence). The trim removed 3 bases at V and 2 bases at J, leaving 5 bases unmatched. TCRdb itself ran the RACE reads through MiXCR, one entry per CDR3 protein. The sample contains 300,000 to 400,000 distinct CDR3 sequences, less than 6.5% of which appear only once. Note on this clonotype: No antigen is known for it.

This specimen consisted of whole blood, obtained in connection with sensitization to the hapten diphenylcyclopropenone (DPC). This sequence joins TRBV10-1 and TRBJ2-7; 9 bases match TRBD2. The clonotype was recovered from a woman in her 50s with alopecia areata. Some clones in this sample may be carry-over from other donors' samples. CDR3: CASSERASGTYEQYF. Written as DNA, the CDR3 is TGCGCCAGCAGTGAAAGGGCTAGCGGGACCTACGAGCAGTACTTC.